A selection of T cell receptor beta chains follows, all from one sample in a study of blood T cell repertoires in COVID-19. The protocol was immunoSEQ multiplex PCR, while the TCRdb copy is restricted to in-frame clones and leaves out a portion. The sample contains about 160,000 clones, about 80% of which appear only once. Material for sequencing was peripheral blood. The receptors stem from a middle-aged woman with COVID-19, enrolled during active disease. Both conserved end residues are part of each CDR3.

V gene	J gene	CDR3 protein
TRBV7-9	TRBJ2-5	CASSSRGPETQYF
TRBV20-1	TRBJ1-2	CSARVPDGYTF
TRBV28	TRBJ2-6	CASSFRTTVHSGANVLTF
TRBV6-5	TRBJ2-1	CASNSLSGEQFF
TRBV12-5	TRBJ1-5	CASGSDRGVGPQHF
TRBV19	TRBJ2-7	CASSFVSPGYEQYF
TRBV3-1/TRBV3-2	TRBJ2-1	CASSRDRINEQFF
TRBV5-1	TRBJ2-5	CASSLNRLAGGRKTQYF
TRBV5-6	TRBJ1-2	CASSLGQNHGYTF
TRBV7-7	TRBJ2-6	CASSPETRLSGANVLTF
TRBV6-5	TRBJ1-2	CASSRTTGGYGYTF
TRBV12-3/TRBV12-4	TRBJ1-2	CASRQGYGYTF
TRBV6-4	TRBJ1-6	CASSLGGPNSPLHF
TRBV27	TRBJ1-1	CASSPVINTEAFF
TRBV7-2	TRBJ2-4	CASRLAGGPERNIQYF
TRBV3-1/TRBV3-2	TRBJ2-7	CASSHRGGAHTSSYEQYF
TRBV28	TRBJ2-5	CASSSPTSSERETQYF
TRBV27	TRBJ1-1	CASIKRGFPEAFF
TRBV3-1/TRBV3-2	TRBJ2-5	CASSPWGPQETQYF
TRBV18	TRBJ1-2	CASSQRGQGGYGYTF
TRBV6-1	TRBJ2-3	CASSAGVNRGGTDTQYF
TRBV29-1	TRBJ2-4	CSAGTDSLAKNIQYF
TRBV7-8	TRBJ1-6	CASSLLVPGGFLDSPLHF
TRBV7-3	TRBJ2-1	CASSLIGGLAGNEQFF
TRBV11-2	TRBJ2-7	CASSLEGTSGIYEQYF
TRBV28	TRBJ2-7	CASTFPGTGSYEQYF
TRBV7-6	TRBJ1-1	CASSLFPSTEAFF
TRBV3-1/TRBV3-2	TRBJ1-5	CASSLGISNQPQHF
TRBV20-1	TRBJ1-2	CSASLGGQRGGYTF
TRBV5-4	TRBJ1-2	CASSLGQGGYTF
TRBV25-1	TRBJ1-1	CASSPLGANTEAFF
TRBV20-1	TRBJ2-7	CSAGDRYEQYF
TRBV7-3	TRBJ2-2	CASRQGGSTGPLFF
TRBV5-6	TRBJ1-6	CASSYRGSPLHF
TRBV19	TRBJ2-2	CASSMGEGMWLFF
TRBV2	TRBJ2-5	CASSEYGGETQYF
TRBV19	TRBJ2-1	CASSILAGVYEQFF
TRBV11-3	TRBJ2-1	CASSLSGGPNEQFF
TRBV28	TRBJ1-1	CASSIPGFNTEAFF
TRBV19	TRBJ2-7	CASSTTGGNEQYF
TRBV15	TRBJ2-7	CATSRGLERGEQYF